These T cell receptor beta chains were read from a single sample in a study of regulatory T cells in long-lasting Graves disease. MiXCR, applied by TCRdb to the multiplex PCR reads, yields one record per CDR3 protein. This table holds around 320,000 distinct CDR3 sequences, roughly 17% found once. This sample also belongs to another study, concerning T cells in Graves' hyperthyroidism and ophthalmopathy.

Specimen: peripheral blood mononuclear cells (PBMCs), collected at new diagnosis, from a patient treated with antithyroid drugs. These receptors were collected from a man aged 40-49 years with Graves disease. CDR3s include the opening cysteine and the closing phenylalanine or tryptophan. D genes are given only for firm matches. The size entry is marked missing in some rows and otherwise reads once, few, many or a size class.

v_call	d_call	clone_size	j_call	cdr3_aa	cdr3_nt
TRBV28	-	-	TRBJ1-1	CASMVTGMNTEAFF	TGTGCCAGCATGGTAACAGGTATGAACACTGAAGCTTTCTTT
TRBV5-1	-	many	TRBJ2-3	CASSAEPGTDTQYF	TGCGCCAGCAGTGCCGAGCCTGGCACAGATACACAGTATTTT
TRBV20-1	TRBD2	-	TRBJ2-1	CSVRTSGGQYSYNEQFF	TGCAGTGTCCGGACTAGCGGGGGGCAATACTCCTACAATGAGCAGTTCTTC
TRBV9	-	few	TRBJ2-2	CASSVLGGATNTGELFF	TGTGCCAGCAGCGTATTGGGGGGGGCAACGAACACCGGGGAGCTGTTTTTT
TRBV6-1	-	few	TRBJ1-1	CASSGQAFMNTEAFF	TGTGCCAGCAGTGGACAGGCTTTCATGAACACTGAAGCTTTCTTT
TRBV19	-	few	TRBJ1-5	CASSITRDQPQHF	TGTGCCAGTAGTATAACGAGGGATCAGCCCCAGCATTTT
TRBV2	TRBD1	many	TRBJ1-3	CASAGQGGNTIYF	TGTGCCAGCGCGGGACAGGGAGGAAACACCATATATTTT
TRBV28	-	many	TRBJ2-7	CASSLNREQYF	TGTGCCAGCAGTTTAAACAGAGAGCAGTACTTC
TRBV27	-	-	TRBJ2-4	CASSSSVAKNIQYF	TGTGCCAGCAGTTCATCGGTAGCCAAAAACATTCAGTACTTC
TRBV7-9	-	few	TRBJ2-7	CASSLDGRSSYEQYF	TGTGCCAGCAGCTTAGACGGAAGGAGCTCCTACGAGCAGTACTTC
TRBV12-3/TRBV12-4	TRBD1	many	TRBJ2-1	CASSRQGAGNEQFF	TGTGCCAGCAGTAGGCAGGGGGCGGGCAATGAGCAGTTCTTC
TRBV12-3/TRBV12-4	-	many	TRBJ2-3	CASSPGSRQISDTQYF	TGTGCCAGCAGTCCTGGGTCCCGACAAATATCAGATACGCAGTATTTT
TRBV7-8	TRBD2	-	TRBJ2-3	CASSLTSGGDASTDTQYF	TGTGCCAGCAGCCTGACTAGCGGGGGGGACGCTAGCACAGATACGCAGTATTTT
TRBV6-1	TRBD1	many	TRBJ1-3	CATDRGGAGNTIYF	TGTGCCACCGACAGGGGAGGCGCTGGAAACACCATATATTTT
TRBV30	-	many	TRBJ1-1	CAWEPMNTEAFF	TGTGCCTGGGAACCAATGAACACTGAAGCTTTCTTT
TRBV5-8	-	many	TRBJ2-3	CASSLNAGSGDTQYF	TGTGCCAGCAGCTTAAACGCGGGCAGTGGAGATACGCAGTATTTT
TRBV12-3/TRBV12-4	-	many	TRBJ2-2	CASRGQLNTGELFF	TGTGCCAGCAGGGGACAACTAAACACCGGGGAGCTGTTTTTT
TRBV6-4	-	many	TRBJ1-1	CASVDSYTEAFF	TGTGCCAGCGTAGACAGTTACACTGAAGCTTTCTTT
TRBV30	-	many	TRBJ1-1	CAWRTAVSDTEAFF	TGTGCCTGGAGAACTGCCGTGAGCGATACTGAAGCTTTCTTT
TRBV19	-	-	TRBJ1-6	CASTTTPLAPGSLHF	TGTGCCAGTACCACAACACCTCTAGCACCGGGGTCCCTCCACTTT
TRBV6-2/TRBV6-3	TRBD1	-	TRBJ2-7	CASSDLRGGQGANERYF	TGTGCCAGCAGTGACCTGAGGGGCGGACAGGGGGCAAACGAGCGGTACTTC
TRBV28	-	many	TRBJ2-4	CASSFGGVRNIQYF	TGTGCCAGCAGTTTTGGAGGGGTGAGAAACATTCAGTACTTC
TRBV29-1	-	few	TRBJ2-5	CSVDRSGETQYF	TGCAGCGTCGACAGGTCGGGTGAGACCCAGTACTTC
TRBV5-5	-	many	TRBJ2-5	CASSFRGQGETQYF	TGTGCCAGCAGCTTTCGGGGGCAGGGAGAGACCCAGTACTTC
TRBV28	-	-	TRBJ2-5	CASSPLGTQRETQYF	TGTGCCAGCAGTCCCCTCGGCACCCAAAGGGAGACCCAGTACTTC
TRBV20-1	TRBD2	few	TRBJ2-1	CSASWALGGGANEQFF	TGCAGTGCTAGTTGGGCTCTTGGCGGGGGGGCCAATGAGCAGTTCTTC
TRBV20-1	TRBD2	many	TRBJ2-2	CSFLAENTGELFF	TGCAGCTTTCTAGCGGAGAACACCGGGGAGCTGTTTTTT
TRBV4-2	-	few	TRBJ1-1	CASSQVGFQGGGLNTEAFF	TGTGCCAGCAGCCAAGTGGGCTTTCAGGGAGGCGGGTTGAACACTGAAGCTTTCTTT
TRBV28	TRBD1	many	TRBJ1-1	CASRRQGGEAFF	TGTGCCAGCAGAAGACAGGGGGGTGAAGCTTTCTTT
TRBV6-1	-	many	TRBJ2-2	CASITNTGELFF	TGTGCCAGCATCACGAACACCGGGGAGCTGTTTTTT
TRBV28	-	few	TRBJ1-2	CASSLGQRGYTF	TGTGCCAGCAGTTTAGGACAGAGAGGCTACACCTTC
TRBV3-1	TRBD1	many	TRBJ1-4	CASSHLYRGRTNEKLFF	TGTGCCAGCAGCCATTTGTACAGGGGGCGAACTAATGAAAAACTGTTTTTT
TRBV19	-	-	TRBJ2-1	CASSIGHKGWFF	TGTGCCAGTAGTATAGGGCATAAGGGGTGGTTCTTC
TRBV5-1	-	many	TRBJ2-4	CASSVGGNIQYF	TGCGCCAGCAGCGTAGGGGGAAACATTCAGTACTTC
TRBV20-1	TRBD2	many	TRBJ2-7	CSASGGAYEQYF	TGCAGTGCTAGCGGGGGGGCCTACGAGCAGTACTTC
TRBV11-1	-	many	TRBJ2-1	CASSPTLYNEQFF	TGTGCCAGCAGCCCGACCCTGTACAATGAGCAGTTCTTC
TRBV30	-	-	TRBJ2-7	CAWSVEGYAYEQYF	TGTGCCTGGAGTGTCGAGGGGTACGCCTACGAGCAGTACTTC
TRBV11-3	TRBD2	-	TRBJ2-1	CASSPPGTREQFF	TGTGCCAGCAGCCCGCCGGGGACTAGGGAGCAGTTCTTC
TRBV6-5	-	-	TRBJ2-3	CASSSGRHYTDTQYF	TGTGCCAGCAGTTCTGGGAGGCACTACACAGATACGCAGTATTTT
TRBV20-1	TRBD1	many	TRBJ1-2	CSAREGDRRNGYTF	TGCAGTGCTCGGGAAGGGGACAGACGCAATGGCTACACCTTC
TRBV28	-	many	TRBJ2-1	CASSLTPLAYNEQFF	TGTGCCAGCAGTTTGACTCCCCTGGCCTACAATGAGCAGTTCTTC
TRBV6-1	-	-	TRBJ2-3	CASSGQGRPRTDTQYF	TGTGCCAGCAGTGGGCAGGGCCGACCCCGCACAGATACGCAGTATTTT
TRBV6-1	TRBD2	many	TRBJ2-2	CASSPSGGKHSGELFF	TGTGCCAGCTCCCCCTCCGGGGGGAAACATTCCGGGGAGCTGTTTTTT
TRBV20-1	TRBD2	many	TRBJ2-7	CSARDPSGAFTYEQYF	TGCAGTGCTAGAGATCCCAGCGGGGCCTTCACCTACGAGCAGTACTTC
TRBV11-2	-	many	TRBJ1-2	CASSPGLDYGYTF	TGTGCCAGCAGCCCCGGGCTTGACTATGGCTACACCTTC
TRBV4-1	-	few	TRBJ2-3	CASSQEPPRSGTDTQYF	TGCGCCAGCAGCCAAGAACCCCCACGAAGTGGAACAGATACGCAGTATTTT
TRBV20-1	-	-	TRBJ2-2	CSASSRGPNTGELFF	TGCAGTGCTAGTTCGCGGGGGCCGAACACCGGGGAGCTGTTTTTT
TRBV6-2/TRBV6-3	-	many	TRBJ1-1	CASSYPGQGSTEAFF	TGTGCCAGCAGTTACCCTGGGCAAGGGAGCACTGAAGCTTTCTTT
TRBV2	-	many	TRBJ1-5	CASSENWVASGQPQHF	TGTGCCAGCAGTGAAAATTGGGTGGCGTCGGGTCAGCCCCAGCATTTT
TRBV5-1	-	many	TRBJ2-2	CASSETGEELFF	TGCGCCAGCAGCGAGACGGGGGAGGAGCTGTTTTTT
TRBV28	-	many	TRBJ2-1	CASKAGGPSYNEQFF	TGTGCCAGCAAGGCCGGGGGCCCTTCCTACAATGAGCAGTTCTTC
TRBV6-1	TRBD1	many	TRBJ2-7	CASTLRTGNYEQYF	TGTGCCAGCACCCTGAGGACAGGGAACTACGAGCAGTACTTC
TRBV6-2/TRBV6-3	-	many	TRBJ2-3	CASSLQRQSWGATDTQYF	TGTGCCAGCAGTCTCCAAAGACAAAGTTGGGGAGCAACAGATACGCAGTATTTT
TRBV29-1	-	-	TRBJ2-7	CSVDGGAAYEQYF	TGCAGCGTTGATGGAGGGGCCGCTTACGAGCAGTACTTC
TRBV6-1	-	many	TRBJ2-7	CASREFGTYEQYF	TGTGCCAGCAGGGAGTTCGGAACCTACGAGCAGTACTTC